Reported below is one T cell receptor beta chain. Its target is unknown. This entry is derived from a study of T cell repertoires in cytomegalovirus infection. Study observations and caveats: Carriers of CMV plus the relevant HLA were identified by cumulative public TCR beta family frequency.

Germline CDR1 and CDR2: SGHVT and SQSDAQ. This CDR3 comprises 15 residues. The germline V and J ends were trimmed by 7 bases and 5 bases, with 18 bases remaining between them. One entry per CDR3 protein, called by TCRdb with MiXCR from the reads. This sample has approximately 700,000 distinct CDR3 sequences; 35% occur once, and the top ten carry 2.5% to 3.5%. Sequencing was performed on PBMCs. This sequence joins TRBV7-4 and TRBJ2-1; maybe TRBD2 (6 bases). This receptor was identified in a human donor in good health (CMV status not recorded). Some clones in this sample may be carry-over from other donors' samples. The CDR3 region has the DNA TGTGCCAGCACCCCGGGCGTAGCGGTTAACAATGAGCAGTTCTTC. The encoded protein is CASTPGVAVNNEQFF.